This T cell receptor beta chain was obtained from a study of OX40 agonist ivuxolimab in advanced cancers. TCRdb's table, derived via immunoSEQ multiplex PCR, lists solely in-frame clones and lacks some. This repertoire shows tens of thousands of clones, roughly 80% found once; its top ten account for roughly 2.2%. With autoimmune disease history or systemic immunosuppression, patients were excluded. General study points: CD8+ T cells showed, on average, more clonal expansion than CD4+ cells. Partial responders receiving 0.1-3.0 mg/kg showed among the lowest clonal expansion.

On this clone itself: Its target is not known.

The CDR3 has 14 residues. V gave up 3 bases and J gave up 3 bases, with 12 bases separating them. In germline, CDR1 is GTSNPN, CDR2 SVGIG (reference sequence). Here the sequenced sample was CD4+ or CD8+ T cells sorted from blood, taken in a trial of the OX40 agonist ivuxolimab. This sequence originates from an adult with an advanced solid tumor such as melanoma, head and neck, liver or kidney cancer. The gene calls are TRBV30 and TRBJ1-5; D not certain. This CDR3 reads CAWSLQNFNQPQHF. The CDR3 DNA is TGTGCCTGGAGCCTCCAGAACTTCAATCAGCCCCAGCATTTT.